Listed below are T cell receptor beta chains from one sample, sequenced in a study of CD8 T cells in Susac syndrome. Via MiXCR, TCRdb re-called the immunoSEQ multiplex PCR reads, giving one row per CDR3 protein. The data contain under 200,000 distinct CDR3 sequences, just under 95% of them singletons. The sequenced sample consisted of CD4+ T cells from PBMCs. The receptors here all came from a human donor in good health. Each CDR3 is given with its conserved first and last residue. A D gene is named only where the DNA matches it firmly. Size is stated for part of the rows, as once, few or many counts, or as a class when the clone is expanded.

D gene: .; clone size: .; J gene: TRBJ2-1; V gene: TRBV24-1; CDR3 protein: CATSDLAYNEQFF; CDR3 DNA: TGTGCCACCAGTGATTTGGCTTACAATGAGCAGTTCTTC
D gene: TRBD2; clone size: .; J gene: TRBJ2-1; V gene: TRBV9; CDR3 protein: CASSVGRGALYEQFF; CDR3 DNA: TGTGCCAGCAGCGTAGGGCGGGGGGCCCTCTATGAGCAGTTCTTC
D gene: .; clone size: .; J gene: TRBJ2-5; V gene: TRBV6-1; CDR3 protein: CASSEVHQETQYF; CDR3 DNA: TGTGCCAGCAGTGAAGTTCACCAAGAGACCCAGTACTTC
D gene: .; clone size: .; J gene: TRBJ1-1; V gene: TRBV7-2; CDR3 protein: CASSLASGSNEAFF; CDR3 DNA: TGTGCCAGCAGCTTAGCGTCCGGAAGCAATGAAGCTTTCTTT
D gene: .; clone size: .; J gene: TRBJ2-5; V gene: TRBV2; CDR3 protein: CASILRGQETQYF; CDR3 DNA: TGTGCCAGTATCCTCAGGGGCCAAGAGACCCAGTACTTC
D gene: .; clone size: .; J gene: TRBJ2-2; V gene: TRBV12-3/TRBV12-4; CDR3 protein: CASSLARDTGELFF; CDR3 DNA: TGTGCCAGCAGTTTAGCGAGAGACACCGGGGAGCTGTTTTTT
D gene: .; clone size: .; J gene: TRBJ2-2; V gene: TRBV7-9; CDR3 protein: CASSLAAGGELFF; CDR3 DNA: TGTGCCAGCAGCTTAGCGGCAGGCGGGGAGCTGTTTTTT
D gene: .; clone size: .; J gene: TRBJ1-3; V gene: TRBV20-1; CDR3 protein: CSARDRTRSGNTIYF; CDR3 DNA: TGCAGCGCTAGAGATCGCACTCGCTCTGGAAACACCATATATTTT
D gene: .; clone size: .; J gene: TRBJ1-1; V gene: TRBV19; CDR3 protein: CASRDRENTEAFF; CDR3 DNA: TGTGCCAGTAGGGACCGAGAGAACACTGAAGCTTTCTTT
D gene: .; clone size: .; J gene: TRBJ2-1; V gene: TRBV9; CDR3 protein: CASNWGAANEQFF; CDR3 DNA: TGTGCCAGCAACTGGGGGGCCGCCAATGAGCAGTTCTTC
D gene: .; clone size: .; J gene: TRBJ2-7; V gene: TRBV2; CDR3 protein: CASIGTQNEQYF; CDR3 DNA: TGTGCCAGCATCGGGACACAAAACGAGCAGTACTTC
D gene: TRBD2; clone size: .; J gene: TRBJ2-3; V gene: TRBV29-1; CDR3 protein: CSVGGTSGATDTQYF; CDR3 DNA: TGCAGCGTGGGGGGGACTAGCGGGGCCACAGATACGCAGTATTTT
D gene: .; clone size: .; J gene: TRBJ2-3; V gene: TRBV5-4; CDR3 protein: CASSPGLLSSTDTQYF; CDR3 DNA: TGTGCCAGCAGCCCCGGACTGCTCAGCAGCACAGATACGCAGTATTTT
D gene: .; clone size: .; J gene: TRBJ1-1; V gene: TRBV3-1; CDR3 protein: CASSQDSLVNTEAFF; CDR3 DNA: TGTGCCAGCAGCCAAGACTCTCTTGTGAACACTGAAGCTTTCTTT
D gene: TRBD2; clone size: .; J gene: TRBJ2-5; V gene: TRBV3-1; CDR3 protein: CASSPQTPGLAGGAKETQYF; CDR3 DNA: TGTGCCAGCAGCCCCCAAACCCCTGGACTAGCGGGGGGAGCAAAGGAGACCCAGTACTTC
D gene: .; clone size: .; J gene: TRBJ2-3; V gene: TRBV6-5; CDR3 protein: CASSPETGDTQYF; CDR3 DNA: TGTGCCAGCAGTCCCGAAACGGGGGATACGCAGTATTTT
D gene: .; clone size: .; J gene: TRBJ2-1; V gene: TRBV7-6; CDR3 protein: CASSLDGESYNEQFF; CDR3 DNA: TGTGCCAGCAGCTTAGACGGTGAATCCTACAATGAGCAGTTCTTC
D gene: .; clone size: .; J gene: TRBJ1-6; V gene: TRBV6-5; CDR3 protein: CASRPRRESPLHF; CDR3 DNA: TGTGCCAGCAGGCCCCGGAGGGAGTCACCCCTCCACTTT
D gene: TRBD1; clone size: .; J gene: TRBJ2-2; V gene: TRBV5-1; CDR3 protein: CASSSGTGNTGELFF; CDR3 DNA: TGCGCCAGCAGCTCCGGGACAGGGAACACCGGGGAGCTGTTTTTT
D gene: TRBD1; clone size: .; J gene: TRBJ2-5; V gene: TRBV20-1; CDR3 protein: CSAQFRDRSWEETQYF; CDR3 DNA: TGCAGTGCCCAATTTAGGGACAGGTCATGGGAAGAGACCCAGTACTTC
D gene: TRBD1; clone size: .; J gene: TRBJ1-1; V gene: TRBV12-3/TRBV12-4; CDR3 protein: CASQGQGNTEAFF; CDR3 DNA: TGTGCCAGCCAGGGACAGGGGAACACTGAAGCTTTCTTT
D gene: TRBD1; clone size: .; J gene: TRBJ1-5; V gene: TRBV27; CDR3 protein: CASSPQGGGQPQHF; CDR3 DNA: TGTGCCAGCAGTCCGCAGGGGGGAGGTCAGCCCCAGCATTTT
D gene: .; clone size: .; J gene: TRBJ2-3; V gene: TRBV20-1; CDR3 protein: CSAKREDTQYF; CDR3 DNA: TGCAGTGCTAAGCGTGAAGATACGCAGTATTTT
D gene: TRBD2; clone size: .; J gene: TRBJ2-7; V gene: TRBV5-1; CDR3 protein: CASSLRAGGSSEQYF; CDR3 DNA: TGCGCCAGCAGCTTGCGAGCGGGGGGGTCTAGCGAGCAGTACTTC
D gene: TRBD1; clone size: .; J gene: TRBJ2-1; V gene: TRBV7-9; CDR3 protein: CASSIGQGENEQFF; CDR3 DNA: TGTGCCAGCAGCATCGGACAGGGGGAGAATGAGCAGTTCTTC
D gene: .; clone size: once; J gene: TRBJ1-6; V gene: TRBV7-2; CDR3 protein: CASSSGQGNSYNSPLHF; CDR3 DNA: TGTGCCAGCAGCTCCGGTCAGGGGAACTCCTATAATTCACCCCTCCACTTT
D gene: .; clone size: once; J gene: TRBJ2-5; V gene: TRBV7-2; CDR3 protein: CASSFEPQEPTQYF; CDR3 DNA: TGTGCCAGCAGCTTCGAGCCTCAAGAGCCGACCCAGTACTTC
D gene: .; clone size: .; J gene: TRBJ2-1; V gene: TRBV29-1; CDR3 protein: CSVEELARAVQFF; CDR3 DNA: TGCAGCGTTGAAGAACTCGCGCGTGCCGTCCAGTTCTTC
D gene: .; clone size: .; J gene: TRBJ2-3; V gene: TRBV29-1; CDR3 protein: CSVDLHDSTDTQYF; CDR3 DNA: TGCAGCGTTGACCTCCACGATAGCACAGATACGCAGTATTTT
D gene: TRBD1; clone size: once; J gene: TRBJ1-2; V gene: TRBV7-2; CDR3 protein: CASSETGASYGYTF; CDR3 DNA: TGTGCCAGCAGCGAGACAGGGGCTTCCTATGGCTACACCTTC
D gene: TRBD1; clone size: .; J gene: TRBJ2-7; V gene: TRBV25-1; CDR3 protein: CASRKGQGNFFDEQYF; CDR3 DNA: TGTGCCAGCAGGAAGGGACAGGGAAATTTTTTCGACGAGCAGTACTTC
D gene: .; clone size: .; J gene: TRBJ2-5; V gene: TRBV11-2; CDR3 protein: CASSFLSKETQYF; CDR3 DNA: TGTGCCAGCAGCTTCCTCAGCAAGGAGACCCAGTACTTC
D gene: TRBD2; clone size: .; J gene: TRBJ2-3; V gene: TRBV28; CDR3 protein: CATFLAGDTQYF; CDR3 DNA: TGTGCCACCTTCCTAGCGGGGGATACGCAGTATTTT
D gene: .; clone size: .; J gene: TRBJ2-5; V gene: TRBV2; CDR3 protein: CASSGDGKETQYF; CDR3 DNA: TGTGCCAGCAGTGGGGACGGCAAAGAGACCCAGTACTTC
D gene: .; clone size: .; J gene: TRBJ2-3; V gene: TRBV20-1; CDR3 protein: CSASPGDTQYF; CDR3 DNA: TGCAGTGCTAGTCCCGGGGATACGCAGTATTTT
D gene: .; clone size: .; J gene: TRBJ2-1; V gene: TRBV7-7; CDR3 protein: CASSRALGNEQFF; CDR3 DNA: TGTGCTAGCAGCCGGGCCTTAGGGAATGAGCAGTTCTTC
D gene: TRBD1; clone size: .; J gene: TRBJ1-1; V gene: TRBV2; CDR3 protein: CASSPDRKAFF; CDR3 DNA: TGTGCCAGCAGTCCGGACAGGAAAGCTTTCTTT
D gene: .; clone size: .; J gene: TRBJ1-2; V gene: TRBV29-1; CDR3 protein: CSVARGAGYGYTF; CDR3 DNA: TGCAGCGTTGCTCGAGGGGCGGGATATGGCTACACCTTC
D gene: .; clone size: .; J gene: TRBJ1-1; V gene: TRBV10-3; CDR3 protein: CATRLGVSTEAFF; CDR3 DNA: TGTGCCACTCGGTTGGGAGTAAGCACTGAAGCTTTCTTT